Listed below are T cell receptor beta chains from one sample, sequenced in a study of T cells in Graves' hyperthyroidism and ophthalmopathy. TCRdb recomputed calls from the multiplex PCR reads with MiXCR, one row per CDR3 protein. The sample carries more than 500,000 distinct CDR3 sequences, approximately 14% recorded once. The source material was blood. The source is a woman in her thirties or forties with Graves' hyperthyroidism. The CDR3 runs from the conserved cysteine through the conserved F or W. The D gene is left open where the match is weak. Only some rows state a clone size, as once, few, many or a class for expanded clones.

CDR3aa: CASRQGESTGELFF
CDR3nt: TGTGCCAGCAGACAGGGAGAGTCCACCGGGGAGCTGTTTTTT
d_gene: -
j_gene: TRBJ2-2
abundance: -
v_gene: TRBV6-1

CDR3aa: CASTPGRDRPYNEQFF
CDR3nt: TGTGCCAGCACTCCCGGGAGGGATAGGCCCTACAATGAGCAGTTCTTC
d_gene: TRBD2
j_gene: TRBJ2-1
abundance: many
v_gene: TRBV11-1

CDR3aa: CASSLKQDEQFF
CDR3nt: TGTGCCAGCAGCTTGAAGCAGGATGAGCAGTTCTTC
d_gene: -
j_gene: TRBJ2-1
abundance: many
v_gene: TRBV11-2

CDR3aa: CASSGGGQGASYEQYF
CDR3nt: TGCGCCAGCAGCGGGGGGGGACAGGGGGCGTCCTACGAGCAGTACTTC
d_gene: TRBD1
j_gene: TRBJ2-7
abundance: many
v_gene: TRBV5-1

CDR3aa: CSASGGVPTGELFF
CDR3nt: TGCAGTGCTAGTGGGGGGGTTCCCACCGGGGAGCTGTTTTTT
d_gene: TRBD2
j_gene: TRBJ2-2
abundance: few
v_gene: TRBV20-1

CDR3aa: CASSELGTGSPYEQYF
CDR3nt: TGTGCCAGCAGTGAACTTGGGACAGGCAGTCCCTACGAGCAGTACTTC
d_gene: TRBD1
j_gene: TRBJ2-7
abundance: many
v_gene: TRBV6-1

CDR3aa: CASSYRRYSGVNTEAFF
CDR3nt: TGTGCCAGCAGTTACCGAAGATACTCTGGAGTGAACACTGAAGCTTTCTTT
d_gene: -
j_gene: TRBJ1-1
abundance: many
v_gene: TRBV6-6

CDR3aa: CASSTPGVWYGYTF
CDR3nt: TGTGCCAGCAGTACCCCAGGCGTATGGTATGGCTACACCTTC
d_gene: -
j_gene: TRBJ1-2
abundance: many
v_gene: TRBV28

CDR3aa: CASSPEGGFPYEQYF
CDR3nt: TGTGCCAGCAGCCCCGAGGGAGGGTTCCCCTACGAGCAGTACTTC
d_gene: TRBD2
j_gene: TRBJ2-7
abundance: many
v_gene: TRBV9

CDR3aa: CASSEWTSEEYEQYF
CDR3nt: TGTGCCAGCAGTGAATGGACTAGCGAAGAATACGAGCAGTACTTC
d_gene: TRBD2
j_gene: TRBJ2-7
abundance: many
v_gene: TRBV2

CDR3aa: CASTLVGLAGDTQYF
CDR3nt: TGTGCCAGCACCCTAGTCGGACTAGCAGGTGATACGCAGTATTTT
d_gene: TRBD2
j_gene: TRBJ2-3
abundance: many
v_gene: TRBV12-3/TRBV12-4

CDR3aa: CASSLEPGENEQFF
CDR3nt: TGCGCCAGCAGCTTGGAGCCGGGAGAAAATGAGCAGTTCTTC
d_gene: -
j_gene: TRBJ2-1
abundance: many
v_gene: TRBV5-1

CDR3aa: CASSLSGSGANVLTF
CDR3nt: TGTGCCAGCAGCTTAAGCGGCTCTGGGGCCAACGTCCTGACTTTC
d_gene: -
j_gene: TRBJ2-6
abundance: many
v_gene: TRBV11-2

CDR3aa: CASSVRERVYEQFF
CDR3nt: TGTGCCAGTAGTGTACGAGAAAGGGTCTATGAGCAGTTCTTC
d_gene: -
j_gene: TRBJ2-1
abundance: few
v_gene: TRBV19

CDR3aa: CASSDLGPTKYNEQFF
CDR3nt: TGCGCCAGCAGTGACCTGGGACCGACAAAATACAATGAGCAGTTCTTC
d_gene: -
j_gene: TRBJ2-1
abundance: -
v_gene: TRBV10-2

CDR3aa: CASRGTSFDEQYF
CDR3nt: TGTGCCAGCAGAGGGACTAGCTTCGACGAGCAGTACTTC
d_gene: TRBD2
j_gene: TRBJ2-7
abundance: -
v_gene: TRBV2

CDR3aa: CATSSGSSYNEQFF
CDR3nt: TGCGCCACCAGCAGCGGGTCCTCCTACAATGAGCAGTTCTTC
d_gene: -
j_gene: TRBJ2-1
abundance: many
v_gene: TRBV5-1

CDR3aa: CSARGIGQPQHF
CDR3nt: TGCAGTGCTAGGGGTATCGGTCAGCCCCAGCATTTT
d_gene: -
j_gene: TRBJ1-5
abundance: few
v_gene: TRBV20-1

CDR3aa: CASSLQGTYGYTF
CDR3nt: TGTGCCAGCAGTCTTCAGGGGACCTATGGCTACACCTTC
d_gene: -
j_gene: TRBJ1-2
abundance: many
v_gene: TRBV28

CDR3aa: CASSRGQGRDEQFF
CDR3nt: TGTGCCAGCAGCAGAGGACAGGGGAGGGATGAGCAGTTCTTC
d_gene: TRBD1
j_gene: TRBJ2-1
abundance: many
v_gene: TRBV9

CDR3aa: CASSDPDVNIQYF
CDR3nt: TGTGCCAGCAGCGACCCGGACGTAAACATTCAGTACTTC
d_gene: -
j_gene: TRBJ2-4
abundance: -
v_gene: TRBV2

CDR3aa: CASTLLGAAGDTQYF
CDR3nt: TGTGCCAGCACTCTTCTCGGGGCCGCGGGAGATACGCAGTATTTT
d_gene: -
j_gene: TRBJ2-3
abundance: -
v_gene: TRBV28

CDR3aa: CASSLTGGLGETQYF
CDR3nt: TGTGCCAGCAGTTTGACAGGGGGATTGGGAGAGACCCAGTACTTC
d_gene: TRBD1
j_gene: TRBJ2-5
abundance: many
v_gene: TRBV28

CDR3aa: CASSPSGREHERYF
CDR3nt: TGTGCCAGCAGTCCGAGCGGGAGGGAGCACGAGCGGTACTTC
d_gene: TRBD2
j_gene: TRBJ2-7
abundance: few
v_gene: TRBV12-3/TRBV12-4

CDR3aa: CASSYSTGRTGELFF
CDR3nt: TGTGCCAGCAGTTACTCGACAGGGCGCACCGGGGAGCTGTTTTTT
d_gene: TRBD1
j_gene: TRBJ2-2
abundance: many
v_gene: TRBV6-2/TRBV6-3

CDR3aa: CATAGTSVNEQFF
CDR3nt: TGTGCCACCGCCGGGACTAGCGTCAATGAGCAGTTCTTC
d_gene: TRBD2
j_gene: TRBJ2-1
abundance: -
v_gene: TRBV10-3

CDR3aa: CASSTRATYEQYF
CDR3nt: TGTGCCAGCAGTACCCGGGCTACCTACGAGCAGTACTTC
d_gene: -
j_gene: TRBJ2-7
abundance: many
v_gene: TRBV28

CDR3aa: CASSPRTAEEQYF
CDR3nt: TGCGCCAGCAGCCCCAGGACAGCTGAGGAGCAGTACTTC
d_gene: -
j_gene: TRBJ2-7
abundance: many
v_gene: TRBV5-1

CDR3aa: CASSYDIGQGTDGYTF
CDR3nt: TGTGCCAGCAGTTACGACATAGGACAGGGAACGGATGGCTACACCTTC
d_gene: TRBD1
j_gene: TRBJ1-2
abundance: many
v_gene: TRBV6-2/TRBV6-3

CDR3aa: CASSIGLAGINTQYF
CDR3nt: TGTGCCAGCAGCATAGGACTAGCGGGAATTAATACGCAGTATTTT
d_gene: TRBD2
j_gene: TRBJ2-3
abundance: -
v_gene: TRBV7-6

CDR3aa: CASSVPDDTGELFF
CDR3nt: TGTGCCAGCAGTGTACCGGATGACACCGGGGAGCTGTTTTTT
d_gene: -
j_gene: TRBJ2-2
abundance: many
v_gene: TRBV2

CDR3aa: CASSMGYWDSNQPQHF
CDR3nt: TGTGCCAGTAGTATGGGGTATTGGGATAGCAATCAGCCCCAGCATTTT
d_gene: -
j_gene: TRBJ1-5
abundance: few
v_gene: TRBV19

CDR3aa: CASSFRPSNQPQHF
CDR3nt: TGTGCCAGCAGTTTTCGGCCTAGCAATCAGCCCCAGCATTTT
d_gene: -
j_gene: TRBJ1-5
abundance: many
v_gene: TRBV28

CDR3aa: CASSGDRMNTEAFF
CDR3nt: TGTGCCAGCAGTGGGGACAGGATGAACACTGAAGCTTTCTTT
d_gene: TRBD1
j_gene: TRBJ1-1
abundance: many
v_gene: TRBV6-1

CDR3aa: CATEPGAGRETQYF
CDR3nt: TGTGCCACAGAACCGGGGGCCGGGAGGGAGACCCAGTACTTC
d_gene: -
j_gene: TRBJ2-5
abundance: -
v_gene: TRBV28

CDR3aa: CASSFFLSGSSGEQFF
CDR3nt: TGTGCCAGCAGTTTTTTCCTTAGCGGGAGTTCGGGTGAGCAGTTCTTC
d_gene: TRBD2
j_gene: TRBJ2-1
abundance: many
v_gene: TRBV28

CDR3aa: CASTWASGSLPDTQYF
CDR3nt: TGTGCCAGTACCTGGGCTAGCGGGAGTTTGCCAGATACGCAGTATTTT
d_gene: TRBD2
j_gene: TRBJ2-3
abundance: -
v_gene: TRBV19

CDR3aa: CATSRELAEQFF
CDR3nt: TGTGCCACCAGCAGAGAACTGGCAGAGCAGTTCTTC
d_gene: -
j_gene: TRBJ2-1
abundance: few
v_gene: TRBV15

CDR3aa: CASSVGKGGTDFKPGNTIYF
CDR3nt: TGTGCCAGCAGCGTAGGGAAAGGGGGGACAGACTTTAAGCCTGGAAACACCATATATTTT
d_gene: TRBD1
j_gene: TRBJ1-3
abundance: -
v_gene: TRBV9

CDR3aa: CSAGRYGLAGVIYEQYF
CDR3nt: TGCAGTGCTGGGCGTTATGGACTAGCGGGAGTTATCTACGAGCAGTACTTC
d_gene: TRBD2
j_gene: TRBJ2-7
abundance: -
v_gene: TRBV20-1

CDR3aa: CASSVVGAGDTQYF
CDR3nt: TGTGCCAGCAGCGTAGTGGGGGCCGGAGATACGCAGTATTTT
d_gene: -
j_gene: TRBJ2-3
abundance: -
v_gene: TRBV9

CDR3aa: CASSGLDNEQFF
CDR3nt: TGTGCCAGCAGCGGACTCGACAATGAGCAGTTCTTC
d_gene: -
j_gene: TRBJ2-1
abundance: many
v_gene: TRBV7-3

CDR3aa: CASSTLADRGTGELFF
CDR3nt: TGCGCCAGCAGCACACTAGCGGACCGGGGAACCGGGGAGCTGTTTTTT
d_gene: TRBD2
j_gene: TRBJ2-2
abundance: -
v_gene: TRBV5-1

CDR3aa: CSSYAGGGGDEQFF
CDR3nt: TGCAGCTCCTACGCAGGGGGCGGGGGGGATGAGCAGTTCTTC
d_gene: -
j_gene: TRBJ2-1
abundance: -
v_gene: TRBV29-1

CDR3aa: CASSFDIAGLEAFF
CDR3nt: TGTGCCAGCAGTTTCGATATCGCAGGGCTTGAAGCTTTCTTT
d_gene: -
j_gene: TRBJ1-1
abundance: many
v_gene: TRBV6-1

CDR3aa: CASSAAENLNEQFF
CDR3nt: TGCGCCAGCAGTGCCGCTGAAAACCTCAATGAGCAGTTCTTC
d_gene: -
j_gene: TRBJ2-1
abundance: few
v_gene: TRBV10-1

CDR3aa: CSANRAQENQPQHF
CDR3nt: TGCAGTGCCAACAGGGCCCAGGAGAATCAGCCCCAGCATTTT
d_gene: -
j_gene: TRBJ1-5
abundance: once
v_gene: TRBV20-1